The 23 T cell receptor beta chains below all came from one sample that was sequenced in a study of human T cells and chemical hapten exposure. Using its own MiXCR run on the RACE reads, TCRdb lists one record per CDR3 protein. The sample has 85,000 to 130,000 distinct CDR3 sequences, approximately 12% seen once. This sample's time point: pre-sensitization, week 0. Described treatment: therapeutic diphenylcyclopropenone sensitization with weekly scalp DPC. Sequencing was performed on whole blood, taken in connection with sensitization to the hapten diphenylcyclopropenone (DPC). These receptors were taken from a woman in her forties or fifties with alopecia areata. Some clones in this sample may be carry-over from other donors' samples.

Here the CDR3 reads CASSPTSGGTDTQYF. The CDR3 DNA reads TGTGCCAGCTCACCAACTAGCGGGGGCACAGATACGCAGTATTTT. The chain uses TRBV18 and TRBJ2-3, with 10 nucleotides matching TRBD2. Trimming removed 2 bases from V and 1 base from J; junction bases left unmatched: 0. CDR1 KGHSH and CDR2 LQKENI come from the germline V gene. CDR3 length: 15 residues.

This clonotype came up a few times. The rearrangement joins TRBV5-6 to TRBJ2-1, with D possibly matching TRBD1 (5 bases). V lost 4 bases, J lost 10 bases, and 9 bases lay in between. The V gene's germline CDR1 is SGHDT and CDR2 YYEEEE. This CDR3 has 11 amino acids. The CDR3 DNA reads as TGTGCCAGCAGCCTGAACAGGGAGCAGTTCTTC. It encodes CASSLNREQFF.

Only a few counts were recorded for this clonotype. This rearrangement joins TRBV6-1 to TRBJ1-2; D gene uncertain. CDR3 length: 13 amino acids. V was pared by 1 base and J by 4 bases, with 7 bases between. Germline V gene sequence: CDR1 MNHNS, CDR2 SASEGT. CDR3 sequence (DNA): TGTGCCAGCAGTGAAGGGGATTCCTATGGCTACACCTTC. Translated, it gives CASSEGDSYGYTF.

V gene TRBV20-1 combines with J gene TRBJ2-3; 9 positions agree with TRBD2. This CDR3 has 14 amino acids. J was trimmed by 7 bases and V by 2 bases; bases with no gene match: 7. Germline CDR1 is DFQATT and CDR2 is SNEGSKA (reference sequence). The CDR3 protein is CSARYGLAGYTQYF. CDR3 DNA: TGCAGTGCTAGATATGGGCTAGCGGGATATACGCAGTATTTT.

This rearrangement joins TRBV28 to TRBJ2-7, with unresolved D. CDR1 is MDHEN, CDR2 SYDVKM, per germline. This CDR3 comprises 11 residues. The V gene lost 5 bases and the J gene lost 9 bases, with 11 bases spanning the gap. CDR3 amino acids: CASSINRSQYF. The CDR3 nucleotides are TGTGCCAGCAGTATCAACCGGTCGCAGTACTTC.

V gene TRBV12-3 or TRBV12-4 combines with J gene TRBJ1-4, with D perhaps matching TRBD1 (5 bases). Deletions cut 6 bases from V and 5 bases from J, with 16 bases between. This CDR3 comprises 15 residues. The CDR3 region is CASSHPGTVNEKLFF. CDR3 sequence (DNA): TGTGCCAGCAGCCACCCCGGGACGGTGAATGAAAAACTGTTTTTT.

This clonotype was detected many times. This chain joins TRBV20-1 and TRBJ1-5, with TRBD1 matching over 10 bases. Germline trimming cut 2 bases from V and 2 bases from J; bases unmatched to any gene: 6. Germline V gene lookup returns CDR1 DFQATT and CDR2 SNEGSKA (reference sequence). The CDR3 totals 16 residues. CDR3: CSARSRTGGGNQPQHF. In nucleotides, the CDR3 is TGCAGTGCTAGATCTCGGACAGGGGGTGGCAATCAGCCCCAGCATTTT.

This clonotype was picked up a small number of times. This chain joins TRBV10-3 and TRBJ1-1; a possible D gene is TRBD1 (5 bases). The germline gives CDR1 ENHRY, CDR2 SYGVKD. V lost 7 bases and J lost 3, with 12 bases in between. CDR3 size: 13 residues. CDR3 in amino acids: CAIKAGRDTEAFF. DNA of the CDR3: TGTGCCATCAAGGCAGGGAGGGACACTGAAGCTTTCTTT.

The table lists this clonotype with a few counts. The J gene is TRBJ2-7, the V gene TRBV11-2; D gene uncertain. The CDR3 length is 13 residues. V was cut by 5 bases and J by 5 bases, with 13 bases left in between. Germline CDR1 reads SGHAT; CDR2 reads FQNNGV. This CDR3 is CASSRGRIHEQYF. DNA of the CDR3: TGTGCCAGCAGCCGTGGCAGGATCCACGAGCAGTACTTC.

This clonotype was picked up a small number of times. The chain links TRBV7-2 to TRBJ1-4; unclear D gene. CDR1 is SGHTA and CDR2 is FQGNSA in the germline V gene. CDR3 length: 11 amino acids. V was pared by 6 bases and J by 8 bases, with 7 bases between. The CDR3 DNA sequence: TGTGCCAGCAGACAATACGAAAAACTGTTTTTT. Translated, it gives CASRQYEKLFF. The full variable domain, completed using reference TRBV7-2 and TRBJ1-4, is GAGVSQSPSNKVTEKGKDVELRCDPISGHTALYWYRQSLGQGLEFLIYFQGNSAPDKSGLPSDRFSAERTGGSVSTLTIQRTQQEDSAVYLCASRQYEKLFFGSGTQLSVL.

The table lists this clonotype with a few counts. The V and J genes are TRBV10-3 and TRBJ2-5; tentative D call: TRBD2 (6 bases). The V end lost 8 bases, the J end lost 2 bases, and 6 bases lay between the germline ends. Germline loops: CDR1 ENHRY, CDR2 SYGVKD. The CDR3 totals 11 residues. The CDR3 bases are TGTGCCATCGGAGGGCAAGAGACCCAGTACTTC. Amino acids: CAIGGQETQYF.

This clonotype was observed at least ten times. The CDR3 DNA sequence: TGTGCCAGCAGAACAGGGGCGGAGAACACTGAAGCTTTCTTT. This codes for CASRTGAENTEAFF. The chain links TRBV12-3 or TRBV12-4 to TRBJ1-1; 7 bases agree with TRBD1. This CDR3 spans 14 amino acids. Trimming took 6 bases from V and 1 from J; bases not matched to a gene: 5.

This clonotype was observed a handful of times. The rearrangement uses TRBV6-6 and TRBJ1-3; no clear D gene. The V and J ends lost 0 bases and 2 bases respectively, with 8 bases between them. Germline CDR1 MNHNY, CDR2 SVGAGI (reference sequence). The CDR3 runs to 15 residues. CDR3 sequence: CASSYSKGAGNTIYF. CDR3 sequence (DNA): TGTGCCAGCAGTTACTCGAAAGGTGCTGGAAACACCATATATTTT.

CDR3: CASSQGEIGGEQYF. As DNA, the CDR3 is TGCGCCAGCAGCCAAGGTGAAATCGGTGGCGAGCAGTACTTC. The J gene is TRBJ2-7, the V gene TRBV4-1; D is unclear. From germline, CDR1 is MGHRA and CDR2 YSYEKL. The CDR3 runs 14 residues. V was clipped by 1 base and J by 6 bases, with 13 bases between them.

This clonotype showed up just a few times. The V call is TRBV18, the J call TRBJ1-1; D remains ambiguous. This CDR3 has 15 amino acids. Trimming pared 1 base from V and 1 base from J, leaving 10 bases between. Germline CDR1 and CDR2: KGHSH and LQKENI. The CDR3: CASSPQVGRNTEAFF. The CDR3 DNA sequence: TGTGCCAGCTCACCACAGGTGGGAAGGAACACTGAAGCTTTCTTT.

This clonotype was counted many times. The V call is TRBV5-1, the J call TRBJ2-3; D is perhaps TRBD2 (6 bases). The V gene's germline CDR1 is SGHRS and CDR2 YFSETQ. This CDR3 contains 20 residues. V was clipped by 4 bases and J by 8 bases, with 35 bases between them. The CDR3 DNA follows: TGCGCCAGCAGCACACCCGGGGGAAGCACCGGGACTCTCCCGGGGCGTACGCAGTATTTT. It specifies CASSTPGGSTGTLPGRTQYF.

This clonotype was counted ten times or more. The chain recombines TRBV6-5 with TRBJ2-1, with a possible D match to TRBD2 (5 bases). Germline V gene lookup returns CDR1 MNHEY and CDR2 SVGAGI. Trimming stripped 2 bases from V and 12 bases from J, with 17 bases between. The length of the CDR3 is 14 residues. CDR3 region: CASSYIGVQDVQFF. The CDR3 DNA sequence: TGTGCCAGCAGTTACATCGGGGTTCAAGATGTGCAGTTCTTC.

This clonotype has only a few counts. The chain uses TRBV15 and TRBJ2-7; D is tentatively TRBD1 or TRBD2 (5 bases each). Germline assignment: CDR1 LNHNV and CDR2 YYDKDF (reference sequence). The CDR3 consists of 14 residues. Trimming left V 0 bases short and J 2 bases short, with 8 bases between. The CDR3 protein is CATSREGPTYEQYF. DNA of the CDR3: TGTGCCACCAGCAGAGAGGGACCCACCTACGAGCAGTACTTC.

For this clonotype: At one end the junction does not follow the germline gene, possibly because of a read error. The chain couples TRBV7-7 to TRBJ2-1; no definite D call. The V gene's germline CDR1 is SSHAT and CDR2 FNYEAQ (reference sequence). The CDR3 is made up of 16 amino acids. DNA for the CDR3: TGTGCTAGCAGCGTGAATCCTGGGGTACCCTACAATGAGCAGTTCTTC. It yields the protein CASSVNPGVPYNEQFF.

The CDR3 DNA is TGCAGCCTCAGGGGTCGGGAGCAGTACTTC. Residues: CSLRGREQYF. V is TRBV29-1 and J is TRBJ2-7; possible D gene TRBD1, 6 bases. Trimming took 8 bases from V and 7 from J, leaving 12 bases between them. Germline values: CDR1 SQVTM, CDR2 ANQGSEA. This CDR3 contains 10 residues.

This chain uses TRBV13 with TRBJ2-1; 8 bases align to TRBD1. V lost 6 bases, J lost 16 bases, and 14 bases stayed unmatched. The V gene's germline CDR1 is PRHDT and CDR2 FYEKMQ (reference sequence). This CDR3 is 13 amino acids long. CDR3 in amino acids: CASRHMDRADGFF. The CDR3 coding sequence is TGTGCCAGCAGACATATGGACAGGGCCGATGGTTTCTTC.

This clonotype was detected only a few times. The chain joins TRBV7-8 to TRBJ2-2; perhaps TRBD1 as D (6 bases). V was trimmed by 5 bases and J by 5 bases, leaving 9 bases between them. CDR1 is SGHVS, CDR2 FQNEAQ, per germline. CDR3 length: 13 residues. The CDR3 spells CASSPQGTGELFF. The CDR3 DNA sequence: TGTGCCAGCAGCCCGCAGGGGACCGGGGAGCTGTTTTTT. Supplemented by reference TRBV7-8 and TRBJ2-2, the full variable domain reads GAGVSQSPRYKVAKRGQDVALRCDPISGHVSLFWYQQALGQGPEFLTYFQNEAQLDKSGLPSDRFFAERPEGSVSTLKIQRTQQEDSAVYLCASSPQGTGELFFGEGSRLTVL.

In this sample, this clonotype turned up many times. The J gene is TRBJ1-4, the V gene TRBV10-2; no reliable D call. CDR1 and CDR2 from the germline V gene are WSHSY and SAAADI. Trimming pared 6 bases from V and 1 base from J, leaving 9 bases between. The CDR3 runs to 14 residues. The CDR3 loop reads CASRISQTNEKLFF. The DNA of the CDR3 is TGCGCCAGCAGAATCAGCCAAACTAATGAAAAACTGTTTTTT.